Each of the 24 T cell receptor beta chains below was sequenced from the same sample in a study of shared clonotypes between healthy human individuals. Generated by immunoSEQ multiplex PCR, the TCRdb table keeps only in-frame clones and is missing some. Of about 1.5 million clones listed, nearly 99% are singletons. Specimen: naive CD4+ T cells sorted from blood. Subset indicated: CD45RA+ positively selected. The source of these receptors is a man younger than 40 in good health.

The gene calls are TRBV5-1 and TRBJ2-1; D is possibly TRBD2 (5 bases). The CDR3 covers 17 residues. Germline loops: CDR1 SGHRS, CDR2 YFSETQ. The V gene lost 10 bases and the J gene lost 0 bases, with 23 bases spanning the gap. CDR3 nucleotide sequence: TGCGCCTCTCGAGGTAGCGCTCCCGGAAGCTCCTACAATGAGCAGTTCTTC. This translates into CASRGSAPGSSYNEQFF.

The CDR3 DNA sequence: TGCGCCAGCAGCCGAGCCCTCGTGAACACTGAAGCTTTCTTT. This encodes CASSRALVNTEAFF. The V and J genes are TRBV4-1 and TRBJ1-1; D ambiguous. The CDR3 extends over 14 amino acids. Per germline, CDR1 MGHRA and CDR2 YSYEKL. The V gene lost 4 bases and the J gene lost 0 bases, with 9 bases spanning the gap.

Note on this clone: Distinct nucleotide sequences in the sample also encode this CDR3. The chain has TRBV15 and TRBJ1-5; D is uncertain. The V end was cut by 0 bases, the J end by 6 bases, with 6 bases between. The CDR3 runs 13 residues. Germline V gene data show CDR1 as LNHNV and CDR2 as YYDKDF (reference sequence). CDR3 in amino acids: CATSRDRAQPQHF. CDR3 DNA sequence: TGTGCCACCAGCAGAGATAGGGCTCAGCCCCAGCATTTT.

V usage is TRBV7-2 and J usage is TRBJ1-2, with D hard to call. The CDR3 spans 13 residues. V lost 1 base, J lost 11 bases, and 14 bases lay in between. From germline, CDR1 is SGHTA and CDR2 FQGNSA. The CDR3 nucleotides are TGTGCCAGCAGCTTAGAAGCGCGGAGCGAGTACACCTTC. Residues: CASSLEARSEYTF.

The chain uses TRBV2 and TRBJ2-5; D is ambiguous. Germline V lookup: CDR1 SNHLY, CDR2 FYNNEI. The V and J ends lost 6 bases and 0 bases respectively, with 5 bases between them. The CDR3 contains 12 residues. The DNA of the CDR3 is TGTGCCAGCAGGGGGAACCAAGAGACCCAGTACTTC. This translates into CASRGNQETQYF. The variable domain in full, completed from reference TRBV2 and TRBJ2-5, reads EPEVTQTPSHQVTQMGQEVILRCVPISNHLYFYWYRQILGQKVEFLVSFYNNEISEKSEIFDDQFSVERPDGSNFTLKIRSTKLEDSAMYFCASRGNQETQYFGPGTRLLVL.

CDR3 sequence (DNA): TGTGCCAGCAGTTACAGGGCAGGTGAAGCTTTCTTT. The encoded protein is CASSYRAGEAFF. This chain uses TRBV6-6 with TRBJ1-1; D gene uncertain. V was cut by 2 bases and J by 7 bases, with 8 bases left in between. The germline V gene has CDR1 MNHNY and CDR2 SVGAGI (reference sequence). This CDR3 has 12 amino acids.

The chain combines TRBV18 with TRBJ2-7; 9 bases match TRBD1. The V and J ends lost 3 bases and 2 bases, in that order; junction bases with no gene match: 8. The germline V gene has CDR1 KGHSH and CDR2 LQKENI. The CDR3 is 16 amino acids. The CDR3 region is CASSPQGQGATYEQYF. CDR3 in DNA: TGTGCCAGCTCACCCCAGGGACAGGGTGCCACCTACGAGCAGTACTTC.

The chain links TRBV5-1 to TRBJ2-7; D not certain. Per the germline V gene, CDR1 is SGHRS and CDR2 is YFSETQ. V lost 0 bases to trimming and J lost 7 bases, with 11 bases between them. The CDR3 sequence is 13 residues long. CDR3 in DNA: TGCGCCAGCAGCTTGGCCCCATTGGGTGAGCAGTACTTC. As protein: CASSLAPLGEQYF. The full variable domain, completed using reference TRBV5-1 and TRBJ2-7, is KAGVTQTPRYLIKTRGQQVTLSCSPISGHRSVSWYQQTPGQGLQFLFEYFSETQRNKGNFPGRFSGRQFSNSRSEMNVSTLELGDSALYLCASSLAPLGEQYFGPGTRLTVT.

This sequence joins TRBV4-3 and TRBJ2-5; 11 nucleotides line up with TRBD1. The ends lost 4 bases at V and 2 bases at J; junction bases unmatched: 3. CDR1 is LGHNA and CDR2 is YSLEER in the germline V gene. The CDR3 is 15 residues long. CDR3 sequence: CASSPRDRGQETQYF. The CDR3 DNA reads as TGCGCCAGCAGCCCCCGGGACAGGGGGCAAGAGACCCAGTACTTC.

This rearrangement joins TRBV5-5 to TRBJ2-7; no firm D call. The CDR3 extends over 14 amino acids. The germline V and J ends were trimmed by 0 bases and 2 bases, with 9 bases remaining between them. Looked up from germline, CDR1 is SGHKS and CDR2 is YYEKEE (reference sequence). The CDR3 protein is CASSLAVGPYEQYF. CDR3 nucleotides: TGTGCCAGCAGCTTGGCGGTTGGGCCCTACGAGCAGTACTTC. The full variable domain, rest sourced from reference TRBV5-5 and TRBJ2-7, is DAGVTQSPTHLIKTRGQQVTLRCSPISGHKSVSWYQQVLGQGPQFIFQYYEKEERGRGNFPDRFSARQFPNYSSELNVNALLLGDSALYLCASSLAVGPYEQYFGPGTRLTVT.

This sequence joins TRBV5-1 and TRBJ2-5, with a weak D call TRBD2 (5 bases). The CDR3 has 15 residues. V lost 4 bases and J 2 bases, leaving 15 bases between the germline ends. Germline V CDR1 and CDR2: SGHRS, YFSETQ. CDR3 sequence reads: CASSPGGRVQETQYF. CDR3 coding DNA: TGCGCCAGCAGCCCTGGTGGGCGGGTTCAAGAGACCCAGTACTTC.

This sequence joins TRBV7-2 and TRBJ2-3; D may be TRBD1 (5 bases). The CDR3 covers 13 residues. CDR1 is SGHTA, CDR2 FQGNSA, per germline. Trimming removed 7 bases from V and 5 bases from J, with 13 bases in between. This CDR3 is CASTTDRGDTQYF. The DNA of the CDR3 is TGTGCCAGCACCACGGATAGGGGAGATACGCAGTATTTT.

This clone was found once. V gene TRBV29-1 combines with J gene TRBJ2-3; weak D call: TRBD2 (5 bases). This CDR3 spans 13 amino acids. Germline CDR1 SQVTM, CDR2 ANQGSEA. The V end was cut by 4 bases, the J end by 2 bases, with 10 bases between. CDR3 in DNA: TGCAGCGTTGTTAAGCGGCCCACAGATACGCAGTATTTT. This sequence encodes CSVVKRPTDTQYF.

The DNA for the CDR3 is TGTGCCAGCAGCGAGGGACAGGCCAAAAACATTCAGTACTTC. Protein sequence: CASSEGQAKNIQYF. The rearrangement uses TRBV9 and TRBJ2-4; TRBD1 matches at 7 bases. Germline V lookup: CDR1 SGDLS, CDR2 YYNGEE. With 3 bases clipped from V and 1 base from J, the junction kept 1 base outside the gene matches. The CDR3 length is 14 residues.

The chain links TRBV7-2 to TRBJ2-2; D remains ambiguous. V dropped 1 base and J dropped 0 bases, with 9 bases sitting between them. CDR1 SGHTA and CDR2 FQGNSA come from the germline V gene. CDR3 length: 16 amino acids. DNA of the CDR3: TGTGCCAGCAGCTTAGTCTCGGGTTCGAACACCGGGGAGCTGTTTTTT. This sequence encodes CASSLVSGSNTGELFF.

The chain carries TRBV7-6 and TRBJ1-3, with D unclear. V lost 2 bases and J lost 0, with 5 bases in between. This CDR3 contains 14 residues. Germline CDR1 and CDR2: SGHVS and FNYEAQ. As DNA, the CDR3 is TGTGCCAGCAGCTTAACCCCCTCTGGAAACACCATATATTTT. It translates to CASSLTPSGNTIYF.

This sequence joins TRBV19 and TRBJ2-1; D is ambiguous. The V end was cut by 3 bases, the J end by 0 bases, with 15 bases between. This CDR3 has 17 residues. Looked up from germline, CDR1 is LNHDA and CDR2 is SQIVND (reference sequence). DNA of the CDR3: TGTGCCAGTAGTATTATACTCCCAAGGAGCTCCTACAATGAGCAGTTCTTC. Its protein product is CASSIILPRSSYNEQFF.

This clone was seen a single time. The rearrangement links TRBV11-2 to TRBJ2-5; D gene ambiguous. Germline CDR1 and CDR2: SGHAT and FQNNGV. V lost 0 bases, J lost 5 bases, and 13 bases lay in between. There are 15 residues in the CDR3. The CDR3 region is CASSLDAGRYETQYF. CDR3 nucleotides: TGTGCCAGCAGCTTAGATGCAGGACGTTACGAGACCCAGTACTTC.

V usage is TRBV18 and J usage is TRBJ2-7, with unresolved D. CDR3 length: 12 residues. Germline V gene data show CDR1 as KGHSH and CDR2 as LQKENI. V was clipped by 4 bases and J by 1 base, with 5 bases between them. In DNA form, the CDR3 reads TGTGCCAGCTCACTCAAATCCTACGAGCAGTACTTC. Translation: CASSLKSYEQYF.

Concerning this clone: Different DNA sequences within this sample yield the same CDR3. This chain joins TRBV2 and TRBJ2-7; D not certain. The germline V gene has CDR1 SNHLY and CDR2 FYNNEI. The CDR3 is made up of 11 amino acids. The V end was cut by 6 bases, the J end by 4 bases, with 7 bases between. The CDR3 is CASRYAYEQYF. The DNA for the CDR3 is TGTGCCAGCAGATACGCGTACGAGCAGTACTTC.

The chain is built from TRBV6-6 and TRBJ2-7, with 13 bases matching TRBD2. V dropped 6 bases and J dropped 7; count of bases not matched to a gene: 6. The CDR3 spans 14 residues. In germline, CDR1 is MNHNY, CDR2 SVGAGI (reference sequence). In DNA, the CDR3 is TGTGCCAGCAGCGGACTAGCGGGAGTGGGGGAGCAGTACTTC. Its protein is CASSGLAGVGEQYF.

The chain links TRBV12-5 to TRBJ2-2; 7 bases are shared with TRBD1. Germline V gives CDR1 LGHNT, CDR2 FRNRAP. V dropped 1 base and J dropped 5; count of bases not matched to a gene: 4. The CDR3 runs 15 residues. This chain's CDR3 is CASGLGDRDTGELFF. Here the CDR3 DNA reads TGTGCTAGTGGTTTGGGGGACAGAGATACCGGGGAGCTGTTTTTT.

This clone has only one observation. The CDR3, as DNA: TGTGCCAGCAGTTACTCCGGCAGGCCGTGGGCTTTCTTT. It translates to CASSYSGRPWAFF. The rearrangement joins TRBV6-5 to TRBJ1-1; the D is unclear. The CDR3 spans 13 residues. Per the germline V gene, CDR1 is MNHEY and CDR2 is SVGAGI. The V gene lost 0 bases and the J gene lost 11 bases, with 13 bases spanning the gap.

The chain links TRBV5-1 to TRBJ2-7; TRBD1 is a possible D gene (5 bases). CDR1 and CDR2 from the germline V gene are SGHRS and YFSETQ. The germline V and J ends were trimmed by 4 bases and 0 bases, with 11 bases remaining between them. The CDR3 length is 14 residues. CDR3: CASSGSGNSYEQYF. In DNA form, the CDR3 reads TGCGCCAGCAGCGGCTCAGGGAACTCCTACGAGCAGTACTTC.